One sample yielded the 12 T cell receptor beta chains listed below, sequenced in a study of blood T cell repertoires in COVID-19. Some clones are missing from TCRdb's copy, which holds only in-frame ones; the method was immunoSEQ multiplex PCR. The sample has over 120,000 clones; 87% are singletons. Sequenced input: PBMCs or T cells enriched from blood (not recorded which). Every receptor here comes from a man in his sixties who had recovered from COVID-19.

Comment on this clone: Other DNA sequences in the same sample also yield this CDR3. This chain uses TRBV5-1 with TRBJ2-7, with D possibly TRBD1 on 6 matching bases. Between the trimmed V and J ends, which lost 4 bases and 3 bases, there was a span of 8 bases. The CDR3 covers 12 residues. CDR1 is SGHRS and CDR2 is YFSETQ in the germline V gene. As DNA, the CDR3 is TGCGCCAGCAGCGGGGGCCTCTACGAGCAGTACTTC. Protein product: CASSGGLYEQYF.

The chain employs TRBV7-8 and TRBJ1-2; D might be TRBD1 (5 bases). CDR1 is SGHVS and CDR2 is FQNEAQ in the germline V gene. This CDR3 is built from 14 residues. Trimming took 5 bases from V and 2 from J, leaving 12 bases between them. CDR3 sequence reads: CASSPGGANYGYTF. In nucleotides, the CDR3 is TGTGCCAGCAGCCCCGGAGGGGCCAACTATGGCTACACCTTC. The full variable domain, rest sourced from reference TRBV7-8 and TRBJ1-2, is GAGVSQSPRYKVAKRGQDVALRCDPISGHVSLFWYQQALGQGPEFLTYFQNEAQLDKSGLPSDRFFAERPEGSVSTLKIQRTQQEDSAVYLCASSPGGANYGYTFGSGTRLTVV.

This chain links TRBV25-1 with TRBJ2-7; 11 bases fit TRBD2. Germline values: CDR1 MGHDK, CDR2 SYGVNS. The V and J ends lost 1 base and 3 bases, in that order; junction bases with no gene match: 2. The CDR3 covers 15 residues. The CDR3 is CASSELAGGSYEQYF. In DNA form, the CDR3 reads TGTGCCAGCAGTGAATTAGCGGGGGGGAGCTACGAGCAGTACTTC.

CDR3 DNA: TGTGCCAGCTCACCCGCCGGGACAGGGGCTATGGCGAATTCACCCCTCCACTTT. As protein: CASSPAGTGAMANSPLHF. This rearrangement joins TRBV18 to TRBJ1-6; 10 positions agree with TRBD1. Unmatched junction bases numbered 12, after V lost 3 bases and J lost 7 bases. The germline V gene encodes CDR1 KGHSH and CDR2 LQKENI. The CDR3 totals 18 residues.

The chain is built from TRBV7-9 and TRBJ2-7, with 7 bases matching TRBD1. The V segment lost 5 bases and the J segment 2 bases; nucleotides outside the gene matches: 3. The CDR3 spans 13 residues. CDR1 is SEHNR, CDR2 FQNEAQ, per germline (reference sequence). The CDR3 protein is CASSLDRTYEQYF. The CDR3 DNA reads TGTGCCAGCAGCCTGGACAGGACCTACGAGCAGTACTTC.

This clone came up once. This rearrangement joins TRBV7-9 to TRBJ1-3; D remains ambiguous. V shed 6 bases and J shed 1 base, with 10 bases lying between them. From germline, CDR1 is SEHNR and CDR2 FQNEAQ (reference sequence). This CDR3 contains 14 residues. The CDR3 reads CASRDGGSGNTIYF. In nucleotides, the CDR3 is TGTGCCAGCAGGGACGGAGGGTCTGGAAACACCATATATTTT.

The chain carries TRBV2 and TRBJ1-1; 7 bases line up with TRBD1. Germline CDR1 is SNHLY and CDR2 is FYNNEI. With 6 bases clipped from V and 3 bases from J, the junction kept 4 bases outside the gene matches. The CDR3 has 13 amino acids. CDR3 nucleotide sequence: TGTGCCAGCAGCGCCGGGACAGACACTGAAGCTTTCTTT. This codes for CASSAGTDTEAFF.

This rearrangement joins TRBV3-1 (or the pseudogene TRBV3-2) to TRBJ2-7; no reliable D call. Germline V gene data show CDR1 as LGHDT and CDR2 as YNNKEL (reference sequence). The CDR3 extends over 16 amino acids. The V end was cut by 0 bases, the J end by 2 bases, with 14 bases between. DNA for the CDR3: TGTGCCAGCAGCCAAGATCCTCCCGGGTACACCTACGAGCAGTACTTC. It specifies CASSQDPPGYTYEQYF.

J is TRBJ2-7 and V is TRBV18; TRBD1 aligns across 8 bases. J lost 4 bases, V lost 1 base, and 15 bases had no gene match. Germline CDR1 reads KGHSH; CDR2 reads LQKENI. This CDR3 has 18 residues. CDR3 nucleotide sequence: TGTGCCAGCTCACCACGGTACGGAGGGACAGGCACGTCTTACGAGCAGTACTTC. Translating it yields CASSPRYGGTGTSYEQYF.

This chain links TRBV11-3 with TRBJ2-1, with 9 bases fitting TRBD2. V lost 2 bases, J lost 7 bases, and 6 bases stayed unmatched. Looked up from germline, CDR1 is SGHNT and CDR2 is YENEEA. The CDR3 has 15 amino acids. Written as DNA, the CDR3 is TGTGCCAGCAGCTTAACAGGGACTAGCAAGAATGAGCAGTTCTTC. It specifies CASSLTGTSKNEQFF.

This sequence joins TRBV27 and TRBJ1-3; D remains ambiguous. CDR3 length: 14 amino acids. CDR1 is MNHEY, CDR2 SMNVEV, per germline (reference sequence). V gave up 5 bases and J gave up 4 bases, with 12 bases separating them. CDR3 bases: TGTGCCAGCAGTACTCGAGGAGGGGGAAACACCATATATTTT. Protein sequence: CASSTRGGGNTIYF.

This chain joins TRBV11-2 and TRBJ2-1, with unresolved D. The CDR3 spans 13 residues. Trimming left V 5 bases short and J 13 bases short, with 18 bases between. Looked up from germline, CDR1 is SGHAT and CDR2 is FQNNGV. CDR3 nucleotides: TGTGCCAGCAGCGATGAACTTTATGGTGGTCAGTTCTTC. As protein: CASSDELYGGQFF.